This is a list of T cell receptor beta chains from one sample in a study of blood T cells in healthy people across ages. One entry per CDR3 protein results from TCRdb running MiXCR on the 5' RACE reads. Seen here are over 750,000 distinct CDR3 sequences, roughly 25% observed once, and the top ten hold more than 7.5%. This same sample was also part of a study on T cells of mothers and their children.

The sample consisted of blood. The receptors were gathered from a boy aged 5 to 17 in good health. The CDR3 runs from the conserved cysteine through the conserved F or W. The D gene is left open where the match is weak. Size tells how often a clone was seen (once, few, many) or the class of an expanded clone, and some rows leave it out.

d_call j_call clone_size v_call cdr3_aa cdr3_nt
NA TRBJ2-1 NA TRBV19 CASSFPRDSPYNEQFF TGTGCCAGTAGTTTTCCTCGCGACAGCCCTTACAATGAGCAGTTCTTC
NA TRBJ2-1 NA TRBV7-2 CASSLWLRERQFF TGTGCCAGCAGCTTATGGCTGAGGGAGCGACAGTTCTTC
NA TRBJ1-2 NA TRBV20-1 CSAKDTNNNGYTF TGCAGTGCCAAGGACACGAATAACAATGGCTACACCTTC
TRBD2 TRBJ2-1 NA TRBV2 CASEGLAGGRPYNEQFF TGTGCCAGCGAAGGACTAGCGGGAGGTCGACCCTACAATGAGCAGTTCTTC
NA TRBJ2-5 many TRBV11-2 CASSLGPDIPQETQYF TGTGCCAGCAGCTTGGGGCCTGATATTCCCCAAGAGACCCAGTACTTC
TRBD2 TRBJ2-7 once TRBV4-1 CASSQEGVSVAGNWGQYF TGCGCCAGCAGCCAAGAGGGGGTTTCGGTAGCGGGAAACTGGGGGCAGTACTTC
TRBD1 TRBJ2-7 NA TRBV28 CASSYRGQVYEQYF TGTGCCAGCAGTTACAGGGGGCAGGTCTACGAGCAGTACTTC
NA TRBJ2-1 NA TRBV27 CASSLPTALGNEQFF TGTGCCAGCAGTTTACCGACCGCACTAGGTAATGAGCAGTTCTTC
TRBD2 TRBJ2-3 NA TRBV20-1 CSATGLGGSRTDTQYF TGCAGTGCGACCGGTCTCGGCGGGAGTAGGACAGATACGCAGTATTTT
TRBD1 TRBJ1-2 few TRBV29-1 CSTVTGLQDLDGYTF TGCAGCACAGTGACAGGGTTACAGGATTTGGATGGCTACACCTTC
NA TRBJ2-7 NA TRBV29-1 CSVGARGSYEQYF TGCAGCGTTGGGGCTCGGGGCTCCTACGAGCAGTACTTC
TRBD2 TRBJ2-7 few TRBV4-1 CASSQEALAGPYEQYF TGCGCCAGCAGCCAAGAAGCACTAGCGGGCCCCTACGAGCAGTACTTC
NA TRBJ2-5 NA TRBV12-3/TRBV12-4 CASTGGGSGAQETQYF TGTGCCAGCACGGGTGGGGGCTCCGGGGCGCAAGAGACCCAGTACTTC
NA TRBJ1-2 few TRBV7-3 CASSLDGGPYYGYTF TGTGCCAGCAGCTTAGATGGCGGACCCTACTATGGCTACACCTTC
NA TRBJ2-7 few TRBV6-6 CASSYGYGAYEQYF TGTGCCAGCAGTTACGGGTATGGCGCCTACGAGCAGTACTTC
NA TRBJ1-1 NA TRBV7-3 CASSAARTTEAFF TGTGCCAGCAGCGCCGCCCGGACCACTGAAGCTTTCTTT
NA TRBJ1-4 NA TRBV10-3 CAIRTGPEEKLFF TGTGCCATCAGGACGGGCCCCGAGGAAAAACTGTTTTTT
NA TRBJ1-2 NA TRBV6-6 CASSEQLLNYGYTF TGTGCCAGCAGCGAACAGCTCCTTAACTATGGCTACACCTTC
NA TRBJ2-1 NA TRBV4-3 CASSQEVGQLYNEQFF TGCGCCAGCAGCCAAGAGGTCGGACAGCTCTACAATGAGCAGTTCTTC
NA TRBJ2-3 few TRBV10-3 CAISERQSITDTQYF TGTGCCATCAGTGAGCGGCAGAGTATCACAGATACGCAGTATTTT
TRBD1 TRBJ2-1 NA TRBV13 CASSLGRDRGLNEQFF TGTGCCAGCAGCTTAGGCCGGGACAGGGGGTTGAATGAGCAGTTCTTC
NA TRBJ2-1 NA TRBV5-5 CAGSPWGEGVDEQFF TGTGCCGGCAGTCCTTGGGGGGAAGGAGTGGATGAGCAGTTCTTC
NA TRBJ1-5 few TRBV12-3/TRBV12-4 CASSLSSGQPQHF TGTGCCAGCAGTTTAAGTTCGGGTCAGCCCCAGCATTTT
TRBD2 TRBJ2-3 NA TRBV12-3/TRBV12-4 CASSVVDRGDDTQYF TGTGCCAGCAGTGTCGTAGATCGGGGGGACGATACGCAGTATTTT
NA TRBJ2-7 few TRBV5-6 CASSLNLRLPYEQYF TGTGCCAGCAGCTTGAATCTACGGCTCCCCTACGAGCAGTACTTC
NA TRBJ2-7 few TRBV25-1 CASSELGSMGYEQYF TGTGCCAGCAGTGAATTAGGGAGTATGGGTTACGAGCAGTACTTC
TRBD1 TRBJ1-1 NA TRBV7-9 CASSGSGQGLLFTEAFF TGTGCCAGCAGTGGCTCGGGACAGGGACTTCTATTCACTGAAGCTTTCTTT
NA TRBJ2-1 many TRBV12-3/TRBV12-4 CASSLVRDNEQFF TGTGCCAGCAGTTTGGTCAGGGACAATGAGCAGTTCTTC
NA TRBJ1-5 few TRBV4-3 CASKRGANSNQPQHF TGCGCCAGCAAACGGGGCGCGAATAGCAATCAGCCCCAGCATTTT
NA TRBJ1-1 few TRBV10-3 CAITDSVNTEAFF TGTGCCATCACTGACTCGGTGAACACTGAAGCTTTCTTT
NA TRBJ1-2 NA TRBV5-1 CASSSSLSFNYGYTF TGCGCCAGCAGCTCCTCCCTGTCTTTTAACTATGGCTACACCTTC
NA TRBJ1-1 NA TRBV29-1 CSVGDAGAFF TGCAGCGTTGGGGACGCCGGAGCTTTCTTT
NA TRBJ2-1 NA TRBV12-3/TRBV12-4 CASSLTRGVSSYNEQFF TGTGCCAGCAGTTTAACCCGAGGGGTAAGCTCCTACAATGAGCAGTTCTTC
TRBD1 TRBJ2-3 few TRBV7-3 CASSLMPRGDTQYF TGTGCCAGCAGCTTAATGCCCAGGGGGGATACGCAGTATTTT